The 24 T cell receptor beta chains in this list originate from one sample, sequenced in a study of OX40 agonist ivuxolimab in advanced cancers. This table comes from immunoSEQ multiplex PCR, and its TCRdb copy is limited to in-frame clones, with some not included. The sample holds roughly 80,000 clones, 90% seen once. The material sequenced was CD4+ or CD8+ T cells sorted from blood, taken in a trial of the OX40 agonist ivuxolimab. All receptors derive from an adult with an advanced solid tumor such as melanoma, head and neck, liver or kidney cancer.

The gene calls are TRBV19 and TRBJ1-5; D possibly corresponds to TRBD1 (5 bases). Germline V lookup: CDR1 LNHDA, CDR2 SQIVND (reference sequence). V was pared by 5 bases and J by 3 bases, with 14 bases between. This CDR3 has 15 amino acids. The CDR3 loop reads CASSPVGGPNQPQHF. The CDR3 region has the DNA TGTGCCAGTAGTCCCGTCGGGGGTCCCAATCAGCCCCAGCATTTT.

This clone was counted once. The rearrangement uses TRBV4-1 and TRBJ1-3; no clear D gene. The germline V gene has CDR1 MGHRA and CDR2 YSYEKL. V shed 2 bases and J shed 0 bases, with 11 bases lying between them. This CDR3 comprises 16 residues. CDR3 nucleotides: TGCGCCAGCAGCCAAATGGACGGCAACTCTGGAAACACCATATATTTT. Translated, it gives CASSQMDGNSGNTIYF.

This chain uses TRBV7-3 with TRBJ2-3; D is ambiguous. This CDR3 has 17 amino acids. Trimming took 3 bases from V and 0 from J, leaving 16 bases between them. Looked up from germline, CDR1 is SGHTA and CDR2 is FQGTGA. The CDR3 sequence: CASSFAPVVSSTDTQYF. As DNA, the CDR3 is TGTGCCAGCAGCTTCGCCCCAGTCGTCTCTAGCACAGATACGCAGTATTTT.

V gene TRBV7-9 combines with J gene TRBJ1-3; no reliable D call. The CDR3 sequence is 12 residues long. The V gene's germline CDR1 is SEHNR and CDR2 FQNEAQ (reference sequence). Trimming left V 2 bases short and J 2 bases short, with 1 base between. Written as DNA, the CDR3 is TGTGCCAGCAGCTTAACTGGAAACACCATATATTTT. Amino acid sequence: CASSLTGNTIYF.

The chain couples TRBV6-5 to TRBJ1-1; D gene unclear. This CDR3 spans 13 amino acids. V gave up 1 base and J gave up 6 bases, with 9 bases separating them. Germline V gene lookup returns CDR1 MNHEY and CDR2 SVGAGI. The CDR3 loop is CASSYLAQAEAFF. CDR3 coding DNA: TGTGCCAGCAGTTACTTGGCCCAGGCTGAAGCTTTCTTT.

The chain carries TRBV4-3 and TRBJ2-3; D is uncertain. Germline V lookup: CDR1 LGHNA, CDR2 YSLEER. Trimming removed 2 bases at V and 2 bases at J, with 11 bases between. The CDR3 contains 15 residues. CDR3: CASSQYPEDTDTQYF. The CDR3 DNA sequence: TGCGCCAGCAGCCAATACCCCGAAGACACAGATACGCAGTATTTT.

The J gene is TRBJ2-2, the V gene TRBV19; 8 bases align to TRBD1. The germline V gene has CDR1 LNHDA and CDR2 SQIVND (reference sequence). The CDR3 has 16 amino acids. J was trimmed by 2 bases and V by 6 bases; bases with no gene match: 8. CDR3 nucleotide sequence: TGTGCCAGTAGCGGACAGGGTATGATAAACACCGGGGAGCTGTTTTTT. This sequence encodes CASSGQGMINTGELFF.

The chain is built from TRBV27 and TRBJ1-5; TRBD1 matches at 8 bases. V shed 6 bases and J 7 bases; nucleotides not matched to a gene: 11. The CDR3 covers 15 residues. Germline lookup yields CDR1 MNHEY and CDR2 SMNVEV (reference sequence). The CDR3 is CASRGLAGGGQPQHF. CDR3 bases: TGTGCCAGCAGGGGATTAGCAGGGGGCGGGCAGCCCCAGCATTTT.

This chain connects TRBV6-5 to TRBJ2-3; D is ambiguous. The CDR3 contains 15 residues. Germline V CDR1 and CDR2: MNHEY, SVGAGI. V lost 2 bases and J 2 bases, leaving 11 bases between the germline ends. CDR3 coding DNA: TGTGCCAGCAGTTACACCGGGTTCCCCACAGATACGCAGTATTTT. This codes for CASSYTGFPTDTQYF.

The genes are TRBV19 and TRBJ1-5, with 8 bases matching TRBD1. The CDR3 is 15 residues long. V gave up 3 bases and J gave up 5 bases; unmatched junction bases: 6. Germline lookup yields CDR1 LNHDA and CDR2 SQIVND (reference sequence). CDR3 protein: CASSMRPGGDQPQHF. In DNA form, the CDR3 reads TGTGCCAGTAGTATGCGGCCAGGGGGCGATCAGCCCCAGCATTTT.

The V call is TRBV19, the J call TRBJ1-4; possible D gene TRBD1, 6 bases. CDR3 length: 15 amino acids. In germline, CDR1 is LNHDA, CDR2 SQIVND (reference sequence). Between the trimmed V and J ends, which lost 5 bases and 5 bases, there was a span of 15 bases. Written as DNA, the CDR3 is TGTGCCAGTAGTCTACAGGGCCGGTTGAATGAAAAACTGTTTTTT. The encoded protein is CASSLQGRLNEKLFF.

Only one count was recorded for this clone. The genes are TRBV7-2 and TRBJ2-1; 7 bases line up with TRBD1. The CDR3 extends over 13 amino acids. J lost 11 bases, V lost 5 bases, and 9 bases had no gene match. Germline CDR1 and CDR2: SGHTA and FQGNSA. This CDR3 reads CASSPGTDPKQFF. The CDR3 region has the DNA TGTGCCAGCAGCCCTGGGACAGATCCTAAGCAGTTCTTC.

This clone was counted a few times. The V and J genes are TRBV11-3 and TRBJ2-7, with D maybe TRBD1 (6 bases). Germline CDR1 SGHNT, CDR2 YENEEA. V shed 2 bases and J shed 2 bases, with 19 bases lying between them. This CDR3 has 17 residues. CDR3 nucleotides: TGTGCCAGCAGCTTATTTCCGAGGGGGTTGGCGACCTACGAGCAGTACTTC. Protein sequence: CASSLFPRGLATYEQYF.

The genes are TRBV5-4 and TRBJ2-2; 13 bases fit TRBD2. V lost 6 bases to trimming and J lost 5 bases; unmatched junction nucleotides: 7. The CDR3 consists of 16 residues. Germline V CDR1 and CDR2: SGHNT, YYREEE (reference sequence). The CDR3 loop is CASKGTSGIETGELFF. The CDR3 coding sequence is TGTGCCAGCAAGGGGACTAGCGGGATCGAAACCGGGGAGCTGTTTTTT.

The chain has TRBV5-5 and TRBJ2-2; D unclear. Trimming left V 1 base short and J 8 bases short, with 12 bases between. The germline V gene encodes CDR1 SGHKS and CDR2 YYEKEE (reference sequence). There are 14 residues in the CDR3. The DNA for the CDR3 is TGTGCCAGCAGCTTGACACCCTCCGAGGGGGAGCTGTTTTTT. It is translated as CASSLTPSEGELFF.

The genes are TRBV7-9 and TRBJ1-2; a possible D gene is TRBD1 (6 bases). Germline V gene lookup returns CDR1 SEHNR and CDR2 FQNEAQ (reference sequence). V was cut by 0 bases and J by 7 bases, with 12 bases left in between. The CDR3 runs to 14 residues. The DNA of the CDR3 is TGTGCCAGCAGCTTAGCAGGGGGGCTCGTTGGCTACACCTTC. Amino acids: CASSLAGGLVGYTF.

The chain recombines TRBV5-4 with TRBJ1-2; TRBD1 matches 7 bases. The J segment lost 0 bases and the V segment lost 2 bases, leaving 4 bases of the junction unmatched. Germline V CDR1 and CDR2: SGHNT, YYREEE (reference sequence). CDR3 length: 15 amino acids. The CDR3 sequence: CASSFRDRANYGYTF. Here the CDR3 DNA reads TGTGCCAGCAGCTTCCGGGACAGAGCTAACTATGGCTACACCTTC. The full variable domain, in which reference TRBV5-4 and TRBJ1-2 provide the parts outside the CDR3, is ETGVTQSPTHLIKTRGQQVTLRCSSQSGHNTVSWYQQALGQGPQFIFQYYREEENGRGNFPPRFSGLQFPNYSSELNVNALELDDSALYLCASSFRDRANYGYTFGSGTRLTVV.

CDR3 amino acids: CASSNPGRGYTF. In nucleotides, the CDR3 is TGTGCCAGCAGTAATCCAGGTCGTGGCTACACCTTC. The chain carries TRBV28 and TRBJ1-2, with unresolved D. This CDR3 has 12 amino acids. Per the germline V gene, CDR1 is MDHEN and CDR2 is SYDVKM. The V and J ends lost 5 bases and 7 bases respectively, with 11 bases between them.

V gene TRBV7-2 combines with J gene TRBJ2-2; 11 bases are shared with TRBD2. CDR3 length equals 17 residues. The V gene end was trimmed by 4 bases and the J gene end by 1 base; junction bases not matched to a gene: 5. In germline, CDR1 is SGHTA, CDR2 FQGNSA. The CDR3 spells CASSSYGTSGNTGELFF. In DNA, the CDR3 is TGTGCCAGCAGCTCTTACGGGACTAGCGGGAACACCGGGGAGCTGTTTTTT.

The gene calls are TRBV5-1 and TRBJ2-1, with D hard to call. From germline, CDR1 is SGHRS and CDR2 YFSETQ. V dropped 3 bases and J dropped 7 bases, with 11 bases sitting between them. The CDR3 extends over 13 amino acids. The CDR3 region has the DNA TGCGCCAGCAGCTCAAGTCCTGCAAATGAGCAGTTCTTC. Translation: CASSSSPANEQFF. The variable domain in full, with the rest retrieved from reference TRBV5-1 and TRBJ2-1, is KAGVTQTPRYLIKTRGQQVTLSCSPISGHRSVSWYQQTPGQGLQFLFEYFSETQRNKGNFPGRFSGRQFSNSRSEMNVSTLELGDSALYLCASSSSPANEQFFGPGTRLTVL.

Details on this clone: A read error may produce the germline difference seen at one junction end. The CDR3 DNA sequence: TGTGCCAGCAGCGATACTAGCGGCGAAGAGGCCCAGTACTTC. Protein product: CASSDTSGEEAQYF. The rearrangement joins TRBV5-4 to TRBJ2-5, with 8 bases identical to TRBD2. The germline V gene has CDR1 SGHNT and CDR2 YYREEE (reference sequence). CDR3 length: 14 residues.

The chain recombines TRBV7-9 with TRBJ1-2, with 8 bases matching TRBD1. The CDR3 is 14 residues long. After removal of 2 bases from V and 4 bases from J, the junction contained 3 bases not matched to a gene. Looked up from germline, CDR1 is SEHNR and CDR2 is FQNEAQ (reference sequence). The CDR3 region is CASSLRDRTYGYTF. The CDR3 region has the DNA TGTGCCAGCAGCTTACGGGACAGGACCTATGGCTACACCTTC.

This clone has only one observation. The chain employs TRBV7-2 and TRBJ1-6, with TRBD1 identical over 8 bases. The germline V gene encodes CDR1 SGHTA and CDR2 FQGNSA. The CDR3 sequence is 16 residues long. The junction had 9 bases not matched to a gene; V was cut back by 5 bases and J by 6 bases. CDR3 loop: CASSMNRGRPNSPLHF. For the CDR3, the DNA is TGTGCCAGCAGCATGAACAGGGGGAGACCTAATTCACCCCTCCACTTT.

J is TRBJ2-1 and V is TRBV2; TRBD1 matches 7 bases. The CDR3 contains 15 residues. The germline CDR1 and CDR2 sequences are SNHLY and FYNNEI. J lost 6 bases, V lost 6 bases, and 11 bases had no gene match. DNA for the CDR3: TGTGCCAGCAGAGAACAGGGGCTAGGATCCAATGAGCAGTTCTTC. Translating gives CASREQGLGSNEQFF. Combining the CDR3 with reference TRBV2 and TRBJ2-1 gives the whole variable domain EPEVTQTPSHQVTQMGQEVILRCVPISNHLYFYWYRQILGQKVEFLVSFYNNEISEKSEIFDDQFSVERPDGSNFTLKIRSTKLEDSAMYFCASREQGLGSNEQFFGPGTRLTVL.